This T cell receptor beta chain was captured by sequencing in a study of blood T cell repertoires in COVID-19. Generated by immunoSEQ multiplex PCR, the TCRdb table keeps only in-frame clones and is missing some. The sample holds 150,000 to 200,000 clones; around 82% are singletons and the top ten take around 7%. This CDR3 is 15 amino acids long. Germline CDR1 reads SGHDT; CDR2 reads YYEEEE. V was trimmed by 0 bases and J by 5 bases, leaving 14 bases between them. V usage is TRBV5-6 and J usage is TRBJ2-5, with D possibly being TRBD2 (5 bases). This receptor was identified in a woman aged 35 to 49 with COVID-19, enrolled during active disease. The sample comprised peripheral blood. The CDR3 DNA follows: TGTGCCAGCAGCTTGGATAAAGCAGGCGGGGAGACCCAGTACTTC. This sequence encodes CASSLDKAGGETQYF.